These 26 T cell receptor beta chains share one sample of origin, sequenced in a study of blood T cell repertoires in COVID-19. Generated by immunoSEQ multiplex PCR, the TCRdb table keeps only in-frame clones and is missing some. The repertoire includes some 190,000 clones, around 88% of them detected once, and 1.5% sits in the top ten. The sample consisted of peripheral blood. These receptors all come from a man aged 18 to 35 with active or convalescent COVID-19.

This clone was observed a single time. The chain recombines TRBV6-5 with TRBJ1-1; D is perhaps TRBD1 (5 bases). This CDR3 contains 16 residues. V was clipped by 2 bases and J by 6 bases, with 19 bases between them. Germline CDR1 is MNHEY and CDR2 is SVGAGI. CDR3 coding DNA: TGTGCCAGCAGTTACGGGCAGGGTCCGGGAGTCTCTGAAGCTTTCTTT. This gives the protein CASSYGQGPGVSEAFF.

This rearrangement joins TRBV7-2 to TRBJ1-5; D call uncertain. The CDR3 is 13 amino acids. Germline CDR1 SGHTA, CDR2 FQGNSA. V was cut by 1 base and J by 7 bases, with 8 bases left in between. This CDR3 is CASSLDGGQPQHF. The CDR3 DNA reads TGTGCCAGCAGCTTAGACGGCGGGCAGCCCCAGCATTTT. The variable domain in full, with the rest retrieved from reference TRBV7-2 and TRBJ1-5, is GAGVSQSPSNKVTEKGKDVELRCDPISGHTALYWYRQSLGQGLEFLIYFQGNSAPDKSGLPSDRFSAERTGGSVSTLTIQRTQQEDSAVYLCASSLDGGQPQHFGDGTRLSIL.

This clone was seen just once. The CDR3: CASSIDLALLYNEQFF. Here the CDR3 DNA reads TGTGCCAGTAGTATAGATCTGGCTCTTCTCTACAATGAGCAGTTCTTC. The rearrangement links TRBV19 to TRBJ2-1; no clear D gene. The CDR3 contains 16 residues. Between the trimmed V and J ends, which lost 0 bases and 3 bases, there was a span of 12 bases. From germline, CDR1 is LNHDA and CDR2 SQIVND (reference sequence).

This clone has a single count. The CDR3 DNA is TGTGCCAGCAGTGTCCCCGCTAGCGGGAGGATAGATACGCAGTATTTT. Its translation: CASSVPASGRIDTQYF. The rearrangement joins TRBV2 to TRBJ2-3; 11 nucleotides align to TRBD2. This CDR3 is 16 amino acids long. Germline V CDR1 and CDR2: SNHLY, FYNNEI. Trimming cost V 4 bases and J 5 bases; bases outside gene matches: 8.

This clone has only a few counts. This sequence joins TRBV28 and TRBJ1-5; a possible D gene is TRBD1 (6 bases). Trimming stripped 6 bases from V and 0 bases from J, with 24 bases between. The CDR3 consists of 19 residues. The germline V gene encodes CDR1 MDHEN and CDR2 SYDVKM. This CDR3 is CASRRLSGTQGISNQPQHF. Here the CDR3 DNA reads TGTGCCAGCAGACGATTATCGGGGACACAGGGTATTAGCAATCAGCCCCAGCATTTT.

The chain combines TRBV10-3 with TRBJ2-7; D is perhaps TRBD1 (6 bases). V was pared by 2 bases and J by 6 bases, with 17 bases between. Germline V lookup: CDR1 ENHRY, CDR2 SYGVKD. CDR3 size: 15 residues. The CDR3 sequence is CAISEPQNREGEQYF. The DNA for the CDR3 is TGTGCCATCAGTGAGCCTCAAAACAGGGAAGGCGAGCAGTACTTC.

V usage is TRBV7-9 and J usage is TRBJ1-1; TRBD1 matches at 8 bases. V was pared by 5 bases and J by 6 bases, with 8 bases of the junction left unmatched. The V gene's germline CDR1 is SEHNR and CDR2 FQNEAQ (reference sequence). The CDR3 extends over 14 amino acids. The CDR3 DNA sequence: TGTGCCAGCAGCCGCCGGACAGGGAGATCTGAAGCTTTCTTT. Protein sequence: CASSRRTGRSEAFF.

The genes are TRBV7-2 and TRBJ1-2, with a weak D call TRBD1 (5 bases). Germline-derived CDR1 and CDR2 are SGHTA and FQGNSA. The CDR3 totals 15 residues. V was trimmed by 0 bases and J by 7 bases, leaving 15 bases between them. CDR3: CASSLAGGDRRGYTF. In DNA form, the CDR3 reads TGTGCCAGCAGCTTAGCTGGTGGCGACAGACGTGGCTACACCTTC.

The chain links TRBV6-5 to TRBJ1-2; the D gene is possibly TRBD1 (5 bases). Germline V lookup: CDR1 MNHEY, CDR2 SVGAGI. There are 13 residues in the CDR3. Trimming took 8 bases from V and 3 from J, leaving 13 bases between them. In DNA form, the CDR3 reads TGTGCCAGCCGGACACCCGAGGACTATGGCTACACCTTC. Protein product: CASRTPEDYGYTF.

The chain's CDR3 is CASRDRAGNTIYF. In nucleotides, the CDR3 is TGTGCCAGCAGGGACAGGGCTGGAAACACCATATATTTT. The chain links TRBV12-3 or TRBV12-4 to TRBJ1-3, with TRBD1 identical over 8 bases. This CDR3 spans 13 amino acids. V was clipped by 6 bases and J by 2 bases; unmatched bases: 0.

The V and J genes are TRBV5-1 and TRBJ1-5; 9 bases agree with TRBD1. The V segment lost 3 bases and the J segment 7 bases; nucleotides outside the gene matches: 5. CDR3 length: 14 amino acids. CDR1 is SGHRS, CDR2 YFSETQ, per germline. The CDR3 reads CASSWGQGVQPQHF. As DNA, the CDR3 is TGCGCCAGCAGCTGGGGACAGGGAGTCCAGCCCCAGCATTTT.

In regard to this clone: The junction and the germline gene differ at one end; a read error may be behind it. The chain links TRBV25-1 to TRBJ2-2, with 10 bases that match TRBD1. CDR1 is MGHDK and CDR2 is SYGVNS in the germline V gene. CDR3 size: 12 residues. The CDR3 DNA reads TGTGCCAGCAGTGATTGGACAGGGGGGCTGTTTTTT. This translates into CASSDWTGGLFF. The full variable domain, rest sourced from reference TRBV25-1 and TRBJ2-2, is EADIYQTPRYLVIGTGKKITLECSQTMGHDKMYWYQQDPGMELHLIHYSYGVNSTEKGDLSSESTVSRIRTEHFPLTLESARPSHTSQYLCASSDWTGGLFFGEGSRLTVL.

CDR3 coding DNA: TGTGCCATCAGAGTGCAGGGGGCGGGAGGCTACACCTTC. Translation gives CAIRVQGAGGYTF. The chain carries TRBV10-3 and TRBJ1-2; 8 bases fit TRBD1. J was trimmed by 8 bases and V by 6 bases; bases with no gene match: 8. The CDR3 contains 13 residues. From germline, CDR1 is ENHRY and CDR2 SYGVKD.

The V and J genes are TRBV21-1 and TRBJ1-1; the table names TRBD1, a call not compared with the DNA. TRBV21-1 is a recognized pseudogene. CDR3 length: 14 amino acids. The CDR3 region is CASSKESGNTEAFF. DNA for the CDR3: TGTGCCAGCAGCAAAGAATCAGGGAACACTGAAGCTTTCTTT.

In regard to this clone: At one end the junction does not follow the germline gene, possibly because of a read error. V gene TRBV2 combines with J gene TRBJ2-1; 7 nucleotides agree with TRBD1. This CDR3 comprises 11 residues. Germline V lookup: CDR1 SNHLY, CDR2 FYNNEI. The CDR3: CASSAGGEQLF. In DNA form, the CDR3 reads TGTGCCAGCAGTGCAGGGGGTGAGCAGCTCTTC.

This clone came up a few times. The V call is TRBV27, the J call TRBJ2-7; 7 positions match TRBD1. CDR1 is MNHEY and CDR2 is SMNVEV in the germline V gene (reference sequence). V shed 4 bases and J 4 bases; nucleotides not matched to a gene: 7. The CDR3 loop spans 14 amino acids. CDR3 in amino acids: CASSYSGGSYEQYF. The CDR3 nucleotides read TGTGCCAGCAGTTACTCAGGGGGTAGTTACGAGCAGTACTTC.

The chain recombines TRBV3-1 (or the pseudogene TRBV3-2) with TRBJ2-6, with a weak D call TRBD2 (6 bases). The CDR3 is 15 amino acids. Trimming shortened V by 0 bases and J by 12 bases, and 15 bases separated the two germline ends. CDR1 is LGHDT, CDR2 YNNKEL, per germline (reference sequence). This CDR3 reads CASSQDRQAGTVLTF. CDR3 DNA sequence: TGTGCCAGCAGCCAAGATCGGCAGGCGGGGACCGTCCTGACTTTC.

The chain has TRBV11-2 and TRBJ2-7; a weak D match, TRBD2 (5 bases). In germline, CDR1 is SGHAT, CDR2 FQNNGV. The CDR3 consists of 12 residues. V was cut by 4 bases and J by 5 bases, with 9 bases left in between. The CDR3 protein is CASSSHGDEQYF. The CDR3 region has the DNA TGTGCCAGCAGCTCCCACGGGGACGAGCAGTACTTC.

CDR3 sequence (DNA): TGTGCCTGGAGTGTTTGGGGGGGGGACTACAATGAGCAGTTCTTC. Translated, it gives CAWSVWGGDYNEQFF. The chain carries TRBV30 and TRBJ2-1; 7 positions agree with TRBD2. The length of the CDR3 is 15 residues. CDR1 is GTSNPN and CDR2 is SVGIG in the germline V gene (reference sequence). The trim removed 0 bases at V and 3 bases at J, leaving 5 bases unmatched.

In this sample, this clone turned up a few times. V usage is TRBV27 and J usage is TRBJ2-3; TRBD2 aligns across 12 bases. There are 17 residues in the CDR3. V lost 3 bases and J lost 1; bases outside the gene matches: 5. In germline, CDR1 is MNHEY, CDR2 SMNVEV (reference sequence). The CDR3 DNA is TGTGCCAGCAGTTTGCGGAGACTAGCGGGAGGCACAGATACGCAGTATTTT. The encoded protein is CASSLRRLAGGTDTQYF.

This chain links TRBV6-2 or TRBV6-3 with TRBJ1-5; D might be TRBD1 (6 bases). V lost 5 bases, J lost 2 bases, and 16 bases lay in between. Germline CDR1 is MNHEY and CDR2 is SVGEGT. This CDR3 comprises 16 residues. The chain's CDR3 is CASSLARQVGNQPQHF. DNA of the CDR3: TGTGCCAGCAGTCTCGCCCGACAGGTTGGCAATCAGCCCCAGCATTTT.

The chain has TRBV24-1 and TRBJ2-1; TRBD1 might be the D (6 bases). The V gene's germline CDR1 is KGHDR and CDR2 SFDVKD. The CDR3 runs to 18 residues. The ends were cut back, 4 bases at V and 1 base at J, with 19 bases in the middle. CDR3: CATSDPDRIGSSYNEQFF. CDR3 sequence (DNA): TGTGCCACCAGTGACCCGGACAGAATTGGGAGTTCCTACAATGAGCAGTTCTTC.

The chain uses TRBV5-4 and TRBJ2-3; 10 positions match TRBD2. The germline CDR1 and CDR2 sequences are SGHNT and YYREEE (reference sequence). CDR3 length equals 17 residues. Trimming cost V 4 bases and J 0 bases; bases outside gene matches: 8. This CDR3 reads CASSPPGLAISTDTQYF. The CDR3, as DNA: TGTGCCAGCAGCCCCCCGGGACTAGCGATTAGCACAGATACGCAGTATTTT. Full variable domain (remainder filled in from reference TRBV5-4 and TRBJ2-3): ETGVTQSPTHLIKTRGQQVTLRCSSQSGHNTVSWYQQALGQGPQFIFQYYREEENGRGNFPPRFSGLQFPNYSSELNVNALELDDSALYLCASSPPGLAISTDTQYFGPGTRLTVL.

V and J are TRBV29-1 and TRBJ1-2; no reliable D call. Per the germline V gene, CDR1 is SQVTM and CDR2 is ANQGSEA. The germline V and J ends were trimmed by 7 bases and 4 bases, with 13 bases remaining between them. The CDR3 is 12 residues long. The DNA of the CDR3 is TGCAGCGATGAGCGGTCGCCCTATGGCTACACCTTC. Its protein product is CSDERSPYGYTF.

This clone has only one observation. The CDR3 nucleotides read TGTGCCAGCAGTTTGGGAGGGGCGGTGGAGACTAATGAAAAACTGTTTTTT. Translating it yields CASSLGGAVETNEKLFF. The chain recombines TRBV28 with TRBJ1-4; D perhaps matches TRBD1 (5 bases). The V end was cut by 3 bases, the J end by 2 bases, with 16 bases between. This CDR3 contains 17 residues. Germline-derived CDR1 and CDR2 are MDHEN and SYDVKM.

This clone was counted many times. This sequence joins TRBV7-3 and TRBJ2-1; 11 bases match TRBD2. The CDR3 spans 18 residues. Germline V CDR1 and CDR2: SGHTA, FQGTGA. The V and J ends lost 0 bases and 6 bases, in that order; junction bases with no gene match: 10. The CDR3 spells CASSLTRLAGGVSNEQFF. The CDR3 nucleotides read TGTGCCAGCAGCTTAACTAGGCTAGCGGGAGGAGTGAGCAATGAGCAGTTCTTC. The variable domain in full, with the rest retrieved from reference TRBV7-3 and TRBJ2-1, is GAGVSQTPSNKVTEKGKYVELRCDPISGHTALYWYRQSLGQGPEFLIYFQGTGAADDSGLPNDRFFAVRPEGSVSTLKIQRTERGDSAVYLCASSLTRLAGGVSNEQFFGPGTRLTVL.